Each of the 7 T cell receptor beta chains below was sequenced from the same sample in a study of identical twins. MiXCR was run by TCRdb on the 5' RACE reads, yielding one entry per CDR3 protein. There are hundreds of thousands of distinct CDR3 sequences in the sample; 18% occur only once, and around 13% lies in the top ten. This sample also belongs to another study, concerning T cells expressing NK-cell markers.

Sequencing was done on a sample of PBMCs. The receptor set was obtained from a woman under 30 in good health.

The chain uses TRBV10-3 and TRBJ2-5; 7 positions agree with TRBD2. The germline V gene has CDR1 ENHRY and CDR2 SYGVKD. CDR3 length: 13 amino acids. J was trimmed by 3 bases and V by 10 bases; bases with no gene match: 8. In nucleotides, the CDR3 is TGTGCCACGATGCGGGGGACCAAAGAGACCCAGTACTTC. This translates into CATMRGTKETQYF.

J is TRBJ1-4 and V is TRBV6-2 or TRBV6-3; D gene uncertain. V lost 0 bases and J 0 bases, leaving 20 bases between the germline ends. CDR1 is MNHEY and CDR2 is SVGEGT in the germline V gene. CDR3 length equals 20 residues. CDR3 amino acids: CASSYSTKGGPLSTNEKLFF. The CDR3 bases are TGTGCCAGCAGTTACTCGACGAAGGGAGGCCCTTTATCAACTAATGAAAAACTGTTTTTT.

This chain uses TRBV20-1 with TRBJ2-7; no firm D call. The CDR3 spans 12 residues. CDR1 is DFQATT and CDR2 is SNEGSKA in the germline V gene (reference sequence). V was pared by 3 bases and J by 6 bases, with 12 bases between. The CDR3 protein is CSASLEFGEQYF. CDR3 coding DNA: TGCAGTGCTAGTTTGGAGTTCGGCGAGCAGTACTTC.

This clonotype turned up a few times. V and J are TRBV6-5 and TRBJ2-1; D might be TRBD1 or TRBD2, each matching 5 bases. CDR1 is MNHEY, CDR2 SVGAGI, per germline. The CDR3 contains 15 residues. Trimming took off 3 bases at V and 2 bases at J, with 11 bases between the two ends. The CDR3 DNA is TGTGCCAGCAGTTATAGTCAGGGAGCCTACAATGAGCAGTTCTTC. This encodes CASSYSQGAYNEQFF.

This clonotype was found a few times. The chain couples TRBV18 to TRBJ2-7, with TRBD1 matching 10 bases. In germline, CDR1 is KGHSH, CDR2 LQKENI. There are 16 residues in the CDR3. The J segment lost 4 bases and the V segment lost 4 bases, leaving 10 bases of the junction unmatched. The CDR3 sequence is CASSRRGTGVPYEQYF. The CDR3 region has the DNA TGTGCCAGCTCACGGAGGGGGACAGGGGTCCCTTACGAGCAGTACTTC.

This rearrangement joins TRBV18 to TRBJ1-1; 8 bases agree with TRBD1. J lost 5 bases, V lost 5 bases, and 13 bases had no gene match. Germline assignment: CDR1 KGHSH and CDR2 LQKENI. The CDR3 covers 16 residues. Written as DNA, the CDR3 is TGTGCCAGCTCATCGGCAGGGGGCTTATCGCGGACTGAAGCTTTCTTT. It is translated as CASSSAGGLSRTEAFF.

The chain combines TRBV20-1 with TRBJ2-7; D remains ambiguous. Trimming pared 1 base from V and 0 bases from J, leaving 7 bases between. The germline V gene encodes CDR1 DFQATT and CDR2 SNEGSKA (reference sequence). The CDR3 is 13 amino acids. The CDR3 region is CSARGPLSYEQYF. Here the CDR3 DNA reads TGCAGTGCTAGAGGACCTCTCTCCTACGAGCAGTACTTC.